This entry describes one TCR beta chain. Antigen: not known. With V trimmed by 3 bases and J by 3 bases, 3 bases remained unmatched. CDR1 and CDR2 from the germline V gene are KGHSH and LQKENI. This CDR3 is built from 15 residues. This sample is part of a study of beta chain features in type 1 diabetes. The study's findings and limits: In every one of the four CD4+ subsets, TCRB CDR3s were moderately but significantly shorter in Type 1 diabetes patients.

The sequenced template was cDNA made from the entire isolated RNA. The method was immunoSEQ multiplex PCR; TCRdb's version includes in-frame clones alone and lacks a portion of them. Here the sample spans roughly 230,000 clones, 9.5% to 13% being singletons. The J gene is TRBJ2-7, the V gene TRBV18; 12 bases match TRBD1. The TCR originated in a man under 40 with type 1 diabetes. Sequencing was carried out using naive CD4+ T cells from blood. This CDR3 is CASSPGTGGFYEQYF. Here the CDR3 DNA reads TGTGCCAGCTCACCGGGGACAGGGGGCTTCTACGAGCAGTACTTC.